Following are 22 T cell receptor beta chains from one sample sequenced in a study of T cell repertoires in cytomegalovirus infection. Using its own MiXCR run on the reads, TCRdb lists one record per CDR3 protein. This table has around 740,000 distinct CDR3 sequences, roughly a third appearing once. The specimen was PBMCs. These receptors all stem from a human donor in good health (CMV status not recorded). Some clones in this sample may be carry-over from other donors' samples.

The CDR3 sequence is CASSQDLAGPWYGYTF. CDR3 coding DNA: TGCGCCAGCAGCCAAGATCTAGCAGGCCCCTGGTATGGCTACACCTTC. The chain employs TRBV4-1 and TRBJ1-2; D not certain. This CDR3 contains 16 residues. CDR1 MGHRA and CDR2 YSYEKL come from the germline V gene. Trimming pared 0 bases from V and 5 bases from J, leaving 16 bases between.

V usage is TRBV23-1 and J usage is TRBJ2-7; D may be TRBD1 (6 bases). TRBV23-1 is an ORF for which the function is uncertain. Trimming shortened V by 2 bases and J by 11 bases, and 31 bases separated the two germline ends. CDR3 length: 18 amino acids. The CDR3 DNA sequence: TGCGCCAGCAGTCAAATACAATCCTACAGGGTCTCCCACTGCAGGGAGTACTTC. Translating it yields CASSQIQSYRVSHCREYF.

CDR3 coding DNA: TGTGCCACCAGCAGACAGGGGGACAATTCACCCCTCCACTTT. It is translated as CATSRQGDNSPLHF. This chain joins TRBV15 and TRBJ1-6; 7 bases agree with TRBD1. The CDR3 sequence is 14 residues long. CDR1 and CDR2 (germline): LNHNV, YYDKDF (reference sequence). Losses at the gene ends were 2 bases for V and 7 bases for J; bases not matched to a gene: 2.

V and J are TRBV28 and TRBJ1-1, with 7 nucleotides matching TRBD1. The germline CDR1 and CDR2 sequences are MDHEN and SYDVKM. Trimming at V came to 6 bases and at J to 4 bases, leaving 5 bases not matched to a gene. The CDR3 has 13 amino acids. CDR3 bases: TGTGCCAGCAGATACCGGGACAGCACTGAAGCTTTCTTT. Protein sequence: CASRYRDSTEAFF.

The CDR3 sequence is CASSLWFRGNTEAFF. CDR3 DNA: TGTGCCAGCAGTTTATGGTTCAGGGGGAACACTGAAGCTTTCTTT. The chain uses TRBV12-3 or TRBV12-4 and TRBJ1-1, with D perhaps TRBD1 (6 bases). The CDR3 contains 15 residues. Trimming took 2 bases from V and 1 from J, leaving 11 bases between them.

This chain links TRBV6-6 with TRBJ1-2, with 9 bases identical to TRBD1. The CDR3 sequence is 15 residues long. V shed 5 bases, J shed 8 bases, and the junction held 12 bases outside the gene matches. Germline CDR1 is MNHNY and CDR2 is SVGAGI (reference sequence). The CDR3 sequence is CASSAGTGFTRGYTF. The CDR3 DNA follows: TGTGCCAGCAGTGCCGGGACAGGGTTTACTAGGGGCTACACCTTC.

In this sample, this clonotype turned up a few times. V is TRBV12-3 or TRBV12-4 and J is TRBJ1-1, with a weak D call TRBD1 (6 bases). The CDR3 consists of 18 residues. The V end lost 7 bases, the J end lost 4 bases, and 28 bases lay between the germline ends. CDR3 DNA: TGTGCCAGCACCCCGTTCAGGGTTTCGGGGGGGCAGGGCACTGAAGCTTTCTTT. Translation gives CASTPFRVSGGQGTEAFF.

This sequence joins TRBV11-3 and TRBJ2-2, with 7 positions matching TRBD1. The germline V gene encodes CDR1 SGHNT and CDR2 YENEEA. CDR3 length: 15 amino acids. V trimming: 5 bases; J trimming: 4 bases; junction bases outside the gene matches: 7. This CDR3 reads CASSPQRGRTGELFF. The CDR3 DNA is TGTGCCAGCAGCCCCCAAAGGGGGCGCACCGGGGAGCTGTTTTTT.

This clonotype has more than one count but fewer than ten. The gene calls are TRBV20-1 and TRBJ2-7; TRBD2 agrees at 10 bases. The germline CDR1 and CDR2 sequences are DFQATT and SNEGSKA (reference sequence). The J segment lost 2 bases and the V segment lost 0 bases, leaving 4 bases of the junction unmatched. This CDR3 has 15 residues. CDR3 bases: TGCAGTGCTAGAGACTTAGCGGGAGGCCCCTACGAGCAGTACTTC. It codes for CSARDLAGGPYEQYF.

This chain uses TRBV7-9 with TRBJ1-1, with D possibly TRBD1 on 6 matching bases. Germline CDR1 is SEHNR and CDR2 is FQNEAQ (reference sequence). V lost 3 bases and J lost 0, with 17 bases in between. The CDR3 is made up of 17 amino acids. CDR3 residues: CASSFGGATWLNTEAFF. DNA for the CDR3: TGTGCCAGCAGCTTCGGGGGGGCGACGTGGCTGAACACTGAAGCTTTCTTT.

The chain combines TRBV19 with TRBJ2-7; D perhaps matches TRBD1 (5 bases). This CDR3 is built from 15 residues. CDR1 is LNHDA, CDR2 SQIVND, per germline (reference sequence). V was pared by 3 bases and J by 6 bases, with 18 bases between. CDR3 sequence reads: CASSISTGRGSEQYF. CDR3 DNA sequence: TGTGCCAGTAGTATTTCAACAGGCCGTGGATCCGAGCAGTACTTC.

This clonotype has a handful of counts. This sequence joins TRBV6-5 and TRBJ1-5; D unresolved. This CDR3 has 15 amino acids. V dropped 0 bases and J dropped 5 bases, with 11 bases sitting between them. Germline assignment: CDR1 MNHEY and CDR2 SVGAGI. This CDR3 reads CASSYSNLGDQPQHF. CDR3 DNA sequence: TGTGCCAGCAGTTACTCGAATTTGGGAGATCAGCCCCAGCATTTT.

J is TRBJ2-1 and V is TRBV28; no clear D gene. V was cut by 5 bases and J by 4 bases, with 15 bases left in between. The CDR3 length is 15 residues. Looked up from germline, CDR1 is MDHEN and CDR2 is SYDVKM. CDR3 amino acids: CASSPPVAAYNEQFF. DNA of the CDR3: TGTGCCAGCAGTCCCCCCGTTGCCGCATACAATGAGCAGTTCTTC.

This clonotype occurred a few times. V gene TRBV7-9 combines with J gene TRBJ1-1; perhaps TRBD1 as D (6 bases). The germline V gene encodes CDR1 SEHNR and CDR2 FQNEAQ (reference sequence). The CDR3 length is 15 residues. With 0 bases removed from V and 4 bases from J, the gap between germline ends came to 12 bases. The chain's CDR3 is CASSLARPRGTEAFF. CDR3 in DNA: TGTGCCAGCAGCTTAGCGCGGCCCAGGGGCACTGAAGCTTTCTTT.

Comments on this clonotype: One junction end does not reproduce the germline sequence, and a read error may be involved. CDR3 amino acids: CASSLAVGQGFGEHYF. The CDR3 DNA follows: TGTGCCAGCAGCTTAGCTGTGGGACAGGGGTTTGGGGAGCATTACTTC. The genes are TRBV11-2 and TRBJ2-7; the match to TRBD1 covers 10 bases. The CDR3 sequence is 16 residues long. Germline lookup yields CDR1 SGHAT and CDR2 FQNNGV.

This clonotype was observed a few times. The V gene is TRBV14, the J gene TRBJ2-2; 11 nucleotides line up with TRBD2. The trim removed 6 bases at V and 5 bases at J, leaving 17 bases unmatched. CDR3 length: 19 residues. Per germline, CDR1 SGHDN and CDR2 FVKESK. The CDR3 spells CASSRYRLAGRGWTGELFF. In DNA form, the CDR3 reads TGTGCCAGCAGTCGATACCGACTAGCGGGAAGAGGGTGGACCGGGGAGCTGTTTTTT.

This clonotype was picked up a small number of times. The chain employs TRBV28 and TRBJ2-1; D uncertain. CDR3 size: 15 residues. Germline values: CDR1 MDHEN, CDR2 SYDVKM. Trimming stripped 5 bases from V and 0 bases from J, with 11 bases between. CDR3 nucleotides: TGTGCCAGCAGTGAGATAGCCTCCTCCTACAATGAGCAGTTCTTC. As protein: CASSEIASSYNEQFF.

Turning to this clonotype: One end of the junction fails to match germline, which may point to a read error. The CDR3 spells CASSWTPKEKLFF. DNA for the CDR3: TGTGCCAGCAGTTGGACTCCTAAGGAAAAACTGTTTTTT. The chain has TRBV6-5 and TRBJ1-4; no firm D call. Germline V CDR1 and CDR2: MNHEY, SVGAGI. The CDR3 has 13 amino acids.

J is TRBJ2-7 and V is TRBV7-2, with a tentative D call TRBD1 (6 bases). Germline CDR1 reads SGHTA; CDR2 reads FQGNSA. The CDR3 contains 14 residues. V was shortened by 0 bases and J by 6 bases, with 12 bases between the two germline ends. The CDR3 coding sequence is TGTGCCAGCAGCTTAGCGCTGGGGGCCCGCGAGCAGTACTTC. Its translation is CASSLALGAREQYF.

In its sample, this clonotype was seen many times. The chain uses TRBV28 and TRBJ1-1; 7 bases align to TRBD1. The V and J ends lost 1 base and 4 bases, in that order; junction bases with no gene match: 6. This CDR3 has 15 amino acids. CDR1 and CDR2 from the germline V gene are MDHEN and SYDVKM. This CDR3 is CASSLSQGWVTEAFF. In DNA form, the CDR3 reads TGTGCCAGCAGTTTATCACAGGGGTGGGTCACTGAAGCTTTCTTT.

This clonotype was detected a few times. The chain uses TRBV12-3 or TRBV12-4 and TRBJ2-1; D might be TRBD2 (7 bases). This CDR3 has 14 residues. V gave up 3 bases and J gave up 8 bases, with 14 bases separating them. CDR3 region: CASSLGGRGDEQFF. In nucleotides, the CDR3 is TGTGCCAGCAGTTTGGGGGGGAGGGGGGATGAGCAGTTCTTC.

The chain uses TRBV18 and TRBJ1-6; the D is unclear. V was pared by 3 bases and J by 4 bases, with 13 bases between. This CDR3 is 16 amino acids long. CDR1 is KGHSH, CDR2 LQKENI, per germline. CDR3: CASSPYPAAYNSPLHF. The CDR3, as DNA: TGTGCCAGCTCACCCTACCCGGCGGCATATAATTCACCCCTCCACTTT.